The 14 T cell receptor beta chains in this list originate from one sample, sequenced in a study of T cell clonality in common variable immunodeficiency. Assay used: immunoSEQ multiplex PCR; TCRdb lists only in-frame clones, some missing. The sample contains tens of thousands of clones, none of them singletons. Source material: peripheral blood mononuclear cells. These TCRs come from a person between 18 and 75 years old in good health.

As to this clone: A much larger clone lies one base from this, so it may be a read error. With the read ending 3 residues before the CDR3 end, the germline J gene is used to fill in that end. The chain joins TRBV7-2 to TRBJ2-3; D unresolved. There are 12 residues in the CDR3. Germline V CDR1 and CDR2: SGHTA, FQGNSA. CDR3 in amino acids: CASGGLGQPQYF. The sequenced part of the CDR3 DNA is TGTGCCAGCGGTGGGCTTGGTCAGCCG.

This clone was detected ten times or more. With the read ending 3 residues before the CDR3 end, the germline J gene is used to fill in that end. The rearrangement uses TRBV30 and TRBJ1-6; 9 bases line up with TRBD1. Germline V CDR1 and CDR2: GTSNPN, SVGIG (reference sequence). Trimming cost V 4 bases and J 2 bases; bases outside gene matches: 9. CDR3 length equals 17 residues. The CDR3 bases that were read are TGTGCCTGGACTCTCGGACAGGGGAGGACCTATAATTCACCC. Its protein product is CAWTLGQGRTYNSP. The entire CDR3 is CAWTLGQGRTYNSPLHF. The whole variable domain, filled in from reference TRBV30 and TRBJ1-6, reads SQTIHQWPATLVQPVGSPLSLECTVEGTSNPNLYWYRQAAGRGLQLLFYSVGIGQISSEVPQNLSASRPQDRQFILSSKKLLLSDSGFYLCAWTLGQGRTYNSPLHFGNGTRLTVT.

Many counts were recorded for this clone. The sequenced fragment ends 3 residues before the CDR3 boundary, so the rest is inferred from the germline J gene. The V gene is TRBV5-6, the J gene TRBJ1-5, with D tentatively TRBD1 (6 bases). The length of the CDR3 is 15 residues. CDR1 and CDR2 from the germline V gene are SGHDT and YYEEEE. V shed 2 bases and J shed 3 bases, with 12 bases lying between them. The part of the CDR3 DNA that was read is TGTGCCAGCAGCTTAGGAGCAGGGGTCAATCAGCCC. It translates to CASSLGAGVNQP. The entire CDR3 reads CASSLGAGVNQPQHF.

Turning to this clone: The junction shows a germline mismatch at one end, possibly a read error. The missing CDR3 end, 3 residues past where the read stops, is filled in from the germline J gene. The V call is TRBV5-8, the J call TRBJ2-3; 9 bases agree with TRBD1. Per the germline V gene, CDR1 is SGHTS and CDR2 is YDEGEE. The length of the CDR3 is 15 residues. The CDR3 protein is CAGSPTGGKADTQYF. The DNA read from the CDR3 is TGTGCCGGCAGCCCCACAGGGGGCAAGGCAGATACG.

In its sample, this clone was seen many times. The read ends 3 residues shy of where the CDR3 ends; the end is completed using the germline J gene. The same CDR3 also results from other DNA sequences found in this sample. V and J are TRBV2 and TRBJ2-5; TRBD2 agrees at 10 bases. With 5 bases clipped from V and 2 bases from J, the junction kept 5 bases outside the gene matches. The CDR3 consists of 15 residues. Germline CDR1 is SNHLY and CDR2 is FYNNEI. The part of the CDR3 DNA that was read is TGTGCCAGCAGTCCCCTAGCGGGGGTGCAAGAGACC. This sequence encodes CASSPLAGVQET. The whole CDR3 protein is CASSPLAGVQETQYF.

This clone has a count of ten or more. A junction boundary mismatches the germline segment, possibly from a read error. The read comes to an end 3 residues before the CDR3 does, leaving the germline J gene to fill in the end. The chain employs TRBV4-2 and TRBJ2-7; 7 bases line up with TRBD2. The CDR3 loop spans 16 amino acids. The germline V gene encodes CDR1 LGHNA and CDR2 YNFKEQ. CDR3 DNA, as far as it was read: TGCGCCAGCAGCCAAGGACCTAGCGGAGAGTCCTACGAG. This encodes CASSQGPSGESYE. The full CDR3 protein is CASSQGPSGESYEQYF.

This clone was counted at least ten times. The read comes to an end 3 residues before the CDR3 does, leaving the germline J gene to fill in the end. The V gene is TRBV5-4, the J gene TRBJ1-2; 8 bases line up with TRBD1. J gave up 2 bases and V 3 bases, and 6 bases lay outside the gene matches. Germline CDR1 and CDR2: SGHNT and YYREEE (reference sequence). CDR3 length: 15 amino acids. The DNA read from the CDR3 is TGTGCCAGCAGCTCGTTGACAGGGGCGAACTATGGC. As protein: CASSSLTGANYG. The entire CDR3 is CASSSLTGANYGYTF.

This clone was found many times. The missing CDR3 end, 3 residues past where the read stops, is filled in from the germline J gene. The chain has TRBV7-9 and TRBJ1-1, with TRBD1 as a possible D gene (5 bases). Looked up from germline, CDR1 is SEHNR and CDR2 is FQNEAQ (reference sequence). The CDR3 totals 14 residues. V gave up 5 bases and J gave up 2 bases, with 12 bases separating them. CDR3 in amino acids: CASSEGLTNTEAFF. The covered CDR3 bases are TGTGCCAGCAGCGAGGGACTTACCAACACTGAA.

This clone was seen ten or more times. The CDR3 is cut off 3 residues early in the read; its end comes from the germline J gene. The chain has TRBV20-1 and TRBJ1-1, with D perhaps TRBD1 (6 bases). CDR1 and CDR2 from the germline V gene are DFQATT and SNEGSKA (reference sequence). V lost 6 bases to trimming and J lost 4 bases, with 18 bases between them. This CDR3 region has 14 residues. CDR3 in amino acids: CSARTGRRGTEAFF. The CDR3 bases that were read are TGCAGTGCCCGAACAGGGCGAAGAGGCACTGAA.

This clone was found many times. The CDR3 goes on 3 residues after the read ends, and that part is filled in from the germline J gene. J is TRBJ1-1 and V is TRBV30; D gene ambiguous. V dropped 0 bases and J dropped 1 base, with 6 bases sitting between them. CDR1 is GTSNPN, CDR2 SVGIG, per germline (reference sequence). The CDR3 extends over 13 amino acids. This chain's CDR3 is CAWSVVGNTEAFF. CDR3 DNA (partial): TGTGCCTGGAGTGTGGTCGGGAACACTGAA.

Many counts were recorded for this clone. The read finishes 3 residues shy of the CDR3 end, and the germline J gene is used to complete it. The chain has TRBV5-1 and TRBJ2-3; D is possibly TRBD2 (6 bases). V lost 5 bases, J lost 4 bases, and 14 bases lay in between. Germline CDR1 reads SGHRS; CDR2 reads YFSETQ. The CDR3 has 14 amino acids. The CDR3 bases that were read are TGCGCCAGCAGTCCGGAGGGGTGGGCAGATACG. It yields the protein CASSPEGWADT. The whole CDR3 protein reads CASSPEGWADTQYF.

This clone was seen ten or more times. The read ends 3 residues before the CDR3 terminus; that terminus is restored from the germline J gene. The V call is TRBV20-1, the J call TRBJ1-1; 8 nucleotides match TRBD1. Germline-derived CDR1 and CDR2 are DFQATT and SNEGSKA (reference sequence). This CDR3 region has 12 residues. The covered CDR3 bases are TGCAGGGTCAGGGGGCGCGGAACTGAA. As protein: CRVRGRGTE. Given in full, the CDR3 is CRVRGRGTEAFF.

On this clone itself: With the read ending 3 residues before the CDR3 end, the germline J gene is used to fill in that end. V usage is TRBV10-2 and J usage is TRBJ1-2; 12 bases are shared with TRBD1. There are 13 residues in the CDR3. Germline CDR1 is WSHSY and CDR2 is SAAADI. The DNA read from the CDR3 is TGCGCCAGCAGTGACGGGACAGGGGGCGGC. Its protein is CASSDGTGGG. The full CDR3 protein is CASSDGTGGGYTF.

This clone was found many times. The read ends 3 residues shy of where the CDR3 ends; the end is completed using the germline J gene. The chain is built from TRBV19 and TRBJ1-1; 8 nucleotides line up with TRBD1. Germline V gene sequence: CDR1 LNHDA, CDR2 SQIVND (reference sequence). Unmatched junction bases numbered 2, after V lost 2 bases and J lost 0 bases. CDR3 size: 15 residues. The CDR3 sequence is CASSITGGMNTEAFF. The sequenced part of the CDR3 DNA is TGTGCCAGTAGTATAACAGGGGGGATGAACACTGAA.